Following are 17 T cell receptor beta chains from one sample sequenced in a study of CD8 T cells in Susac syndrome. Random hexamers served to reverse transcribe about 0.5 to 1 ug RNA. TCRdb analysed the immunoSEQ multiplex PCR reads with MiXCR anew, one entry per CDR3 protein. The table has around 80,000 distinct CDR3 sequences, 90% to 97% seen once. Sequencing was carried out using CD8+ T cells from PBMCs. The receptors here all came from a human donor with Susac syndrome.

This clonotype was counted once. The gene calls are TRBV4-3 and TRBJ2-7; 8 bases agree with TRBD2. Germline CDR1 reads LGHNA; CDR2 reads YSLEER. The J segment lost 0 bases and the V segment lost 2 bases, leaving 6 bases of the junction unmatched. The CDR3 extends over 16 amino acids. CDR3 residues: CASSQSLAAFSYEQYF. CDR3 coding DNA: TGCGCCAGCAGCCAATCACTAGCGGCTTTCTCCTACGAGCAGTACTTC.

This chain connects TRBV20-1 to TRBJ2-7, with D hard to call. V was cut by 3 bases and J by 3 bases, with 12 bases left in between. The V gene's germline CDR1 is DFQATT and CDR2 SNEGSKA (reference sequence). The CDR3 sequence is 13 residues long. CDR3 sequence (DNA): TGCAGTGCTAGGTCCGGCATGGGCTACGAGCAGTACGTC. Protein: CSARSGMGYEQYV.

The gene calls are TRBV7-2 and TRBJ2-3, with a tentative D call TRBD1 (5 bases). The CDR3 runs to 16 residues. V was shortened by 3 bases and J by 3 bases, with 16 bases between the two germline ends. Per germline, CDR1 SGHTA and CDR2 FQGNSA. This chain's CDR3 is CASSFPDTQYTDTQYF. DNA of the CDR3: TGTGCCAGCAGCTTTCCGGACACACAATATACAGATACGCAGTATTTT.

CDR3 DNA: TGTGCCAGCAGAGGGGCCGAGCAGTACTTC. Amino acid sequence: CASRGAEQYF. V gene TRBV2 combines with J gene TRBJ2-7, with a possible D match to TRBD1 (5 bases). There are 10 residues in the CDR3. CDR1 and CDR2 (germline): SNHLY, FYNNEI. Trimming removed 6 bases at V and 6 bases at J, with 6 bases between.

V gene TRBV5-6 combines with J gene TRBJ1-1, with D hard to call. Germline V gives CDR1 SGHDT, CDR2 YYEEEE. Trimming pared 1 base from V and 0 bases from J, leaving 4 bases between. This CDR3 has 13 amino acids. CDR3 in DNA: TGTGCCAGCAGCTTGCCGGTGAACACTGAAGCTTTCTTT. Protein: CASSLPVNTEAFF. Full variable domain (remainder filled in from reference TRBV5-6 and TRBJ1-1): DAGVTQSPTHLIKTRGQQVTLRCSPKSGHDTVSWYQQALGQGPQFIFQYYEEEERQRGNFPDRFSGHQFPNYSSELNVNALLLGDSALYLCASSLPVNTEAFFGQGTRLTVV.

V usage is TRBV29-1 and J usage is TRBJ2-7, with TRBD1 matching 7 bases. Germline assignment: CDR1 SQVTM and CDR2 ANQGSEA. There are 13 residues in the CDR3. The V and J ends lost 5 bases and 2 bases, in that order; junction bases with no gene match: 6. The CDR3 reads CSVYGDRAYEQYF. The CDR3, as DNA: TGCAGCGTTTACGGTGACAGGGCCTACGAGCAGTACTTC.

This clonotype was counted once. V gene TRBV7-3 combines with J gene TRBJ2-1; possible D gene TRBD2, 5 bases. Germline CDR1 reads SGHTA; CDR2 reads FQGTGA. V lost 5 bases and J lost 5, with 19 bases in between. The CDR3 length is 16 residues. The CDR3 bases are TGTGCCAGCAGCCCAGGTTCGGACTGGGAGCACAATGAGCAGTTCTTC. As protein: CASSPGSDWEHNEQFF.

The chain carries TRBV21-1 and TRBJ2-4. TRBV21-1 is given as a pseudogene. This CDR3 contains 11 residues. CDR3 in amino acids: CASSKRNIQYF. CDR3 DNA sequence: TGTGCCAGCAGCAAAAGAAACATTCAGTACTTC.

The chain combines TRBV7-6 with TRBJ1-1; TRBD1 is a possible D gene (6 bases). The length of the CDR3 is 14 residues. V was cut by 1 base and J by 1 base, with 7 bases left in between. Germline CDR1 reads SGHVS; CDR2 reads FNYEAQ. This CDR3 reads CASSLGGPNTEAFF. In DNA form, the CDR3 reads TGTGCCAGCAGCTTAGGGGGGCCGAACACTGAAGCTTTCTTT. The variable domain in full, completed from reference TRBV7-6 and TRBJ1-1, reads GAGVSQSPRYKVTKRGQDVALRCDPISGHVSLYWYRQALGQGPEFLTYFNYEAQQDKSGLPNDRFSAERPEGSISTLTIQRTEQRDSAMYRCASSLGGPNTEAFFGQGTRLTVV.

The CDR3 DNA sequence: TGTGCCAGCAGTTTGTGGCCTAGCGGGAACGGTGAGCAGTACTTC. Amino acid sequence: CASSLWPSGNGEQYF. The chain joins TRBV12-3 or TRBV12-4 to TRBJ2-7, with 9 bases lining up with TRBD2. The CDR3 contains 15 residues. V shed 3 bases, J shed 7 bases, and the junction held 10 bases outside the gene matches.

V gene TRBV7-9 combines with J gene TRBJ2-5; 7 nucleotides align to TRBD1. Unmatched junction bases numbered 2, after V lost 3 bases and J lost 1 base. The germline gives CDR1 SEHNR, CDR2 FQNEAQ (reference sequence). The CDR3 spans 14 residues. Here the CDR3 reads CASSLGQLQETQYF. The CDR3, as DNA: TGTGCCAGCAGCTTGGGACAGCTCCAAGAGACCCAGTACTTC.

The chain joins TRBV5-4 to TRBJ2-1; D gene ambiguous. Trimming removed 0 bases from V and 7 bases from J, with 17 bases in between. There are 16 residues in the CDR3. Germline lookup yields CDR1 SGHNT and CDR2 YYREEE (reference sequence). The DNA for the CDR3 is TGTGCCAGCAGCTTGGTTATAGGCATGAGATGGAATGAGCAGTTCTTC. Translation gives CASSLVIGMRWNEQFF.

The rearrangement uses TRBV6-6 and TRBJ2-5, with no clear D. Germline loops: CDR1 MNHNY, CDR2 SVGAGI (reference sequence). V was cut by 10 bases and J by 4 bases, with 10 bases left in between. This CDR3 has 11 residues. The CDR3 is CATRGGETQYF. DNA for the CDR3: TGTGCCACCCGTGGCGGAGAGACCCAGTACTTC.

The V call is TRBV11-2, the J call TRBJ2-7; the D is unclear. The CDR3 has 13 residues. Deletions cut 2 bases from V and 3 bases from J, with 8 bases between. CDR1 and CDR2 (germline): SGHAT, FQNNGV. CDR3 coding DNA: TGTGCCAGCAGCTTAACGGCAGGCTACGAGCAGTACTTC. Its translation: CASSLTAGYEQYF.

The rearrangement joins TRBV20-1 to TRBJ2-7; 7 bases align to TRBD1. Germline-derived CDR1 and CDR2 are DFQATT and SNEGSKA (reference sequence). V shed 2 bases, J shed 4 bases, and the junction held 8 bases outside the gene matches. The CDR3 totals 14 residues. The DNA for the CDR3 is TGCAGTGCTAGAAGCTCCGGGACAGAGTACGAGCAGTACGTC. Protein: CSARSSGTEYEQYV.

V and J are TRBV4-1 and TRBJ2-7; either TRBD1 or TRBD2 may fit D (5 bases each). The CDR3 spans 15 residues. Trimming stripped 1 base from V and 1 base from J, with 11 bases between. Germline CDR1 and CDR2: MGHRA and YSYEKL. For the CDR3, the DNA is TGCGCCAGCAGCCAAGCGGGGCCGGGGTCCTACGAGCAGTACTTC. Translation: CASSQAGPGSYEQYF.

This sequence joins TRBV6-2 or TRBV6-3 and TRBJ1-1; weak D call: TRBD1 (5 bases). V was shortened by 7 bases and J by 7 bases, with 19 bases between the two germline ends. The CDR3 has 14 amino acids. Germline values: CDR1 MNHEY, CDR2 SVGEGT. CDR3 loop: CASTESGGDREAFF. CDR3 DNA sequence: TGTGCCAGCACCGAGTCTGGCGGGGACCGTGAAGCTTTCTTT.